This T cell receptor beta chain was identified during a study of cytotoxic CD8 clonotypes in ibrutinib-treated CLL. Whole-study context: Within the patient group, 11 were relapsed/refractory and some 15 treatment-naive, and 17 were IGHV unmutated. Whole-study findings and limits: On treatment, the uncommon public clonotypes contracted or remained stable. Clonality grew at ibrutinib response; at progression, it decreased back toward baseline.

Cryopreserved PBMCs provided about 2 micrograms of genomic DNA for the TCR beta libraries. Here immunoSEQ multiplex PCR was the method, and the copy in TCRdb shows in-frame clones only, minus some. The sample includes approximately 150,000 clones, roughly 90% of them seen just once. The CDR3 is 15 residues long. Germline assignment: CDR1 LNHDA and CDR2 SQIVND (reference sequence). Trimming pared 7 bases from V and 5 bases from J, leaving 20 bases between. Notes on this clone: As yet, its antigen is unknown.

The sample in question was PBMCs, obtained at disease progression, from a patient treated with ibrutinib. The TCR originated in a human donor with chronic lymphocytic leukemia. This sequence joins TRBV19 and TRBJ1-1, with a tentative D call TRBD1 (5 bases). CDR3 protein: CASTPSGQGRTEAFF. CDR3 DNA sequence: TGTGCCAGTACCCCTAGTGGGCAGGGTCGAACTGAAGCTTTCTTT.